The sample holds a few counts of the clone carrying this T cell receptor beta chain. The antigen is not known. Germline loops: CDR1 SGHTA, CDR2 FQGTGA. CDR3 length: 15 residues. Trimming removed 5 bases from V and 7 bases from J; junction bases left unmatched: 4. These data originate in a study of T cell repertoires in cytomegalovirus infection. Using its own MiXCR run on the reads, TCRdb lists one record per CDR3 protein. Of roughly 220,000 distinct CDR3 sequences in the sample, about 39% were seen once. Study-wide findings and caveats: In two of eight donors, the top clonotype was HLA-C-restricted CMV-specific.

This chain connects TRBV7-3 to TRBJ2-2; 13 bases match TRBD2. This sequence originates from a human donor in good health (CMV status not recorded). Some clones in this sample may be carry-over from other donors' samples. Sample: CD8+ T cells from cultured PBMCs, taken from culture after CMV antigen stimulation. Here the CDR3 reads CASSRTSGSGGELFF. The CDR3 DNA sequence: TGTGCCAGCAGCAGGACTAGCGGGAGCGGCGGGGAGCTGTTTTTT.